This is a list of T cell receptor beta chains from one sample in a study of blood T cell repertoires in COVID-19. Only in-frame clones appear in the TCRdb table, and some are missing; sequencing was by immunoSEQ multiplex PCR. The top ten hold under 8.5% of the sample, which has over 400,000 clones, 85% to 90% seen once. Material for sequencing was peripheral blood. The receptors were gathered from a woman aged 45-65 years with COVID-19, enrolled during active disease. Both conserved end residues are part of each CDR3. Each record gives: V gene, clone size, J gene, D gene, CDR3 DNA, CDR3 protein. A D gene is named only where the DNA matches it firmly. The size entry is marked missing in some rows and otherwise reads once, few, many or a size class.

v_call: TRBV5-6; clone_size: NA; j_call: TRBJ1-6; d_call: NA; cdr3_nt: TGTGCCAGCAGCTTGGCGGCCTCATGGAGCTCCTATAATTCACCCCTCCACTTT; cdr3_aa: CASSLAASWSSYNSPLHF
v_call: TRBV19; clone_size: NA; j_call: TRBJ1-1; d_call: NA; cdr3_nt: TGTGCCAGTAGTCCCGGTCCGGGGGCTGAAGCTTTCTTT; cdr3_aa: CASSPGPGAEAFF
v_call: TRBV4-1; clone_size: NA; j_call: TRBJ1-1; d_call: TRBD1; cdr3_nt: TGCGCCAGCAGCTATTACAGGGGGAACACTGAAGCTTTCTTT; cdr3_aa: CASSYYRGNTEAFF
v_call: TRBV14; clone_size: few; j_call: TRBJ1-5; d_call: NA; cdr3_nt: TGTGAGTCCGGGTACCTTAACAATCAGCCCCAGCATTTT; cdr3_aa: CESGYLNNQPQHF
v_call: TRBV5-1; clone_size: NA; j_call: TRBJ2-5; d_call: TRBD2; cdr3_nt: TGCGCCAGCAGCTCTACCCGGGGGGGCCGGGAGACCCAGTACTTC; cdr3_aa: CASSSTRGGRETQYF
v_call: TRBV23-1; clone_size: NA; j_call: TRBJ2-2; d_call: NA; cdr3_nt: TGCGCCAGCAGTCAATCGAGGTCGGGAGCAAACACCGGGGAGCTGTTTTTT; cdr3_aa: CASSQSRSGANTGELFF
v_call: TRBV29-1; clone_size: NA; j_call: TRBJ2-7; d_call: TRBD1; cdr3_nt: TGCAGCGTCCCGGGACAGGGACTATACGAGCAGTACTTC; cdr3_aa: CSVPGQGLYEQYF
v_call: TRBV6-5; clone_size: NA; j_call: TRBJ2-7; d_call: NA; cdr3_nt: TGTGCCAGCAGCCCCAGTTGGACAGTCTCCTACGAGCAGTACTTC; cdr3_aa: CASSPSWTVSYEQYF
v_call: TRBV2; clone_size: NA; j_call: TRBJ1-5; d_call: NA; cdr3_nt: TGTGCCAGCAGTGCAGGGAGGTATCAGCCCCAGCATTTT; cdr3_aa: CASSAGRYQPQHF
v_call: TRBV7-9; clone_size: NA; j_call: TRBJ1-1; d_call: TRBD1; cdr3_nt: TGTGCCAGCAGCCTAGGGACAGCCCCGGACACTGAAGCTTTCTTT; cdr3_aa: CASSLGTAPDTEAFF
v_call: TRBV7-8; clone_size: NA; j_call: TRBJ2-7; d_call: TRBD2; cdr3_nt: TGTGCCAGCAGCCCCCTGACTAGCAACGAGCAGTACTTC; cdr3_aa: CASSPLTSNEQYF
v_call: TRBV5-1; clone_size: NA; j_call: TRBJ2-3; d_call: NA; cdr3_nt: TGCGCCAGCAGCTTCACGGGGGACTCTGAAACGCAGTATTTT; cdr3_aa: CASSFTGDSETQYF
v_call: TRBV25-1; clone_size: NA; j_call: TRBJ1-6; d_call: NA; cdr3_nt: TGTGCCAGCAGTCACTTGGGGGGGACGGAGACCACCCTCCACTTT; cdr3_aa: CASSHLGGTETTLHF
v_call: TRBV2; clone_size: NA; j_call: TRBJ1-5; d_call: NA; cdr3_nt: TGTGCCAGCAGCCGGAGACTGACAGCTGATCAGCCCCAGCATTTT; cdr3_aa: CASSRRLTADQPQHF
v_call: TRBV12-5; clone_size: NA; j_call: TRBJ2-5; d_call: TRBD2; cdr3_nt: TGTGCTAGCGGGCCCGGGGGGGGCCGATGGAAAGAGACCCAGTACTTC; cdr3_aa: CASGPGGGRWKETQYF
v_call: TRBV7-8; clone_size: NA; j_call: TRBJ1-1; d_call: NA; cdr3_nt: TGTGCCAGCAGCCCCCGGAGGAGCGTGGGAACTGAAGCTTTCTTT; cdr3_aa: CASSPRRSVGTEAFF
v_call: TRBV18; clone_size: NA; j_call: TRBJ1-5; d_call: TRBD1; cdr3_nt: TGTGCCAGCTCTCCAGGGGGGGAGAGAAATCAGCCCCAGCATTTT; cdr3_aa: CASSPGGERNQPQHF
v_call: TRBV9; clone_size: NA; j_call: TRBJ1-2; d_call: TRBD1; cdr3_nt: TGTGCCAGCAGCTCTCAGGGGGGCTATGGCTACACCTTC; cdr3_aa: CASSSQGGYGYTF
v_call: TRBV19; clone_size: once; j_call: TRBJ1-1; d_call: NA; cdr3_nt: TGTGCCAGTAGCGGGAACACTGAAGCTTTCTTT; cdr3_aa: CASSGNTEAFF
v_call: TRBV6-5; clone_size: NA; j_call: TRBJ1-2; d_call: NA; cdr3_nt: TGTGCCAGCAGCGAGGATACAGGGTGGTACTATGGCTACACCTTC; cdr3_aa: CASSEDTGWYYGYTF
v_call: TRBV2; clone_size: NA; j_call: TRBJ1-5; d_call: TRBD1; cdr3_nt: TGTGCCAGCACCATCGACAGGGTGGGTCAGCCCCAGCATTTT; cdr3_aa: CASTIDRVGQPQHF
v_call: TRBV27; clone_size: NA; j_call: TRBJ2-7; d_call: TRBD1; cdr3_nt: TGTGCCAGCAGCGCCGGGACAGGGCCCTACGAGCAGTACTTC; cdr3_aa: CASSAGTGPYEQYF
v_call: TRBV7-9; clone_size: NA; j_call: TRBJ2-3; d_call: NA; cdr3_nt: TGTGCCAGCAGAATATCGGATACGCAGTATTTT; cdr3_aa: CASRISDTQYF
v_call: TRBV3-1/TRBV3-2; clone_size: few; j_call: TRBJ1-2; d_call: NA; cdr3_nt: TGTGCCAGCAGCCTAGAGCGGAGGGGCTACACCTTC; cdr3_aa: CASSLERRGYTF
v_call: TRBV27; clone_size: NA; j_call: TRBJ1-4; d_call: NA; cdr3_nt: TGTGCCAGCAGTTTAGGACAGAGGGGTTCGGAACTGTTTTTT; cdr3_aa: CASSLGQRGSELFF
v_call: TRBV28; clone_size: NA; j_call: TRBJ2-5; d_call: TRBD2; cdr3_nt: TGTGCCAGCAGTCCCGGGGAGACTAGCGGGGGGGGAACCTGGGAGACCCAGTACTTC; cdr3_aa: CASSPGETSGGGTWETQYF
v_call: TRBV9; clone_size: NA; j_call: TRBJ2-3; d_call: NA; cdr3_nt: TGTGCCAGCAGCGCGAGCGGGCCTAGCACAGATACGCAGTATTTT; cdr3_aa: CASSASGPSTDTQYF
v_call: TRBV18; clone_size: NA; j_call: TRBJ2-5; d_call: NA; cdr3_nt: TGTGCCAGCTCACCAGGGACAACGGCGGAGACCCAGTACTTC; cdr3_aa: CASSPGTTAETQYF
v_call: TRBV11-1; clone_size: NA; j_call: TRBJ2-7; d_call: TRBD1; cdr3_nt: TGTGCCAGCACACTACCGGGACAGCCCTACGAGCAGTACTTC; cdr3_aa: CASTLPGQPYEQYF
v_call: TRBV4-1; clone_size: few; j_call: TRBJ1-2; d_call: NA; cdr3_nt: TGCGCCAGCAGCCAAAATACAGGGAGCTATGGCTACACCTTC; cdr3_aa: CASSQNTGSYGYTF
v_call: TRBV5-6; clone_size: NA; j_call: TRBJ1-1; d_call: NA; cdr3_nt: TGTGCCAGCAGCTTGGAACTCGGCACTGAAGCTTTCTTT; cdr3_aa: CASSLELGTEAFF
v_call: TRBV6-6; clone_size: NA; j_call: TRBJ2-1; d_call: TRBD1; cdr3_nt: TGTGCCAGCAGCCCGCCGGACAGGGCATACTTCTTC; cdr3_aa: CASSPPDRAYFF
v_call: TRBV6-5; clone_size: NA; j_call: TRBJ1-1; d_call: NA; cdr3_nt: TGTGCCAGCAGAGCGCACACTGAAGCTTTCTTT; cdr3_aa: CASRAHTEAFF
v_call: TRBV5-6; clone_size: NA; j_call: TRBJ1-2; d_call: NA; cdr3_nt: TGTGCCAGCAGCTTGGTAACAGGGATCGGCTACACCTTC; cdr3_aa: CASSLVTGIGYTF
v_call: TRBV7-8; clone_size: NA; j_call: TRBJ1-6; d_call: NA; cdr3_nt: TGTGCCAGCCGTCGGGAGACAGTGAAGAATTCACCCCTCCACTTT; cdr3_aa: CASRRETVKNSPLHF
v_call: TRBV18; clone_size: NA; j_call: TRBJ2-1; d_call: TRBD2; cdr3_nt: TGTGCCAGCTCACTGAGAGTAGCGGGGGCCGCCTCCTACAATGAGCAGTTCTTC; cdr3_aa: CASSLRVAGAASYNEQFF
v_call: TRBV28; clone_size: NA; j_call: TRBJ2-3; d_call: TRBD1; cdr3_nt: TGTGCCAGCAGTTTACTTGGACAGGGAAAAACAGATACGCAGTATTTT; cdr3_aa: CASSLLGQGKTDTQYF
v_call: TRBV9; clone_size: NA; j_call: TRBJ1-2; d_call: NA; cdr3_nt: TGTGCCAGCAGCGCCTCCGGGATCTATGGCTACACCTTC; cdr3_aa: CASSASGIYGYTF
v_call: TRBV10-3; clone_size: NA; j_call: TRBJ2-7; d_call: NA; cdr3_nt: TGTGCCATCTTGGCAGGGAACTACGAGCAGTACTTC; cdr3_aa: CAILAGNYEQYF
v_call: TRBV7-9; clone_size: NA; j_call: TRBJ2-7; d_call: NA; cdr3_nt: TGTGCCAGCAGCTGGAGCGCAGGGAACGAGCAGTACTTC; cdr3_aa: CASSWSAGNEQYF
v_call: TRBV24-1; clone_size: NA; j_call: TRBJ2-2; d_call: NA; cdr3_nt: TGTGCCACCAGTGACGGTACCGGGGAGCTGTTTTTT; cdr3_aa: CATSDGTGELFF
v_call: TRBV9; clone_size: NA; j_call: TRBJ2-5; d_call: NA; cdr3_nt: TGTGCCAGCAGCGTAGGGGGGGAAGAGACCCAGTACTTC; cdr3_aa: CASSVGGEETQYF
v_call: TRBV30; clone_size: once; j_call: TRBJ1-1; d_call: TRBD1; cdr3_nt: TGTGCCCGCGACAGGGGGCCGAACACTGAAGCTTTCTTT; cdr3_aa: CARDRGPNTEAFF
v_call: TRBV12-5; clone_size: NA; j_call: TRBJ2-3; d_call: NA; cdr3_nt: TGTGCTAGTGGTGACAGGGGAGGGGCGGATACGCAGTATTTT; cdr3_aa: CASGDRGGADTQYF
v_call: TRBV30; clone_size: NA; j_call: TRBJ1-1; d_call: NA; cdr3_nt: TGTGCCTTGAACAGGGTGGGTACTGAAGCTTTCTTT; cdr3_aa: CALNRVGTEAFF
v_call: TRBV11-2; clone_size: NA; j_call: TRBJ2-1; d_call: TRBD2; cdr3_nt: TGTGCCAGCATCAGACTAGCGGGGGAAAGGAATGAGCAGTTCTTC; cdr3_aa: CASIRLAGERNEQFF
v_call: TRBV3-1/TRBV3-2; clone_size: NA; j_call: TRBJ2-2; d_call: NA; cdr3_nt: TGTGCCAGCAGCGAAAGGGGCACCGGGGAGCTGTTTTTT; cdr3_aa: CASSERGTGELFF
v_call: TRBV6-5; clone_size: NA; j_call: TRBJ1-2; d_call: NA; cdr3_nt: TGTGCCAGCAGGGCGGGGTGGAACTATGGCTACACCTTC; cdr3_aa: CASRAGWNYGYTF
v_call: TRBV7-3; clone_size: few; j_call: TRBJ1-5; d_call: TRBD1; cdr3_nt: TGTGCCAGCAGCCCTGACAGGGGTCAGCCCCAGCATTTT; cdr3_aa: CASSPDRGQPQHF
v_call: TRBV23-1; clone_size: NA; j_call: TRBJ1-1; d_call: TRBD1; cdr3_nt: TGCGCCAGCAGTCAATCAGGCAGGGGGGCCTTGAACACTGAAGCTTTCTTT; cdr3_aa: CASSQSGRGALNTEAFF
v_call: TRBV12-3/TRBV12-4; clone_size: NA; j_call: TRBJ1-1; d_call: NA; cdr3_nt: TGTGCCAGCAGTTTAACCAGAAACACTGAAGCTTTCTTT; cdr3_aa: CASSLTRNTEAFF
v_call: TRBV9; clone_size: NA; j_call: TRBJ2-1; d_call: TRBD2; cdr3_nt: TGTGCCAGCAGCCCGGGGACTAGCGGGGGACTCTCCTACAATGAGCAGTTCTTC; cdr3_aa: CASSPGTSGGLSYNEQFF
v_call: TRBV13; clone_size: NA; j_call: TRBJ2-6; d_call: NA; cdr3_nt: TGTGCCAGCAGCTTAGTGGGGGCATCTGGGGCCAACGTCCTGACTTTC; cdr3_aa: CASSLVGASGANVLTF
v_call: TRBV6-2/TRBV6-3; clone_size: NA; j_call: TRBJ2-7; d_call: NA; cdr3_nt: TGTGCCAGCAGCCCACCCCGACCTAGCGACGAGCAGTACTTC; cdr3_aa: CASSPPRPSDEQYF
v_call: TRBV5-6; clone_size: NA; j_call: TRBJ2-3; d_call: NA; cdr3_nt: TGTGCCAGCAGCTTGTCAATGGCAGGGCGCACAGATACGCAGTATTTT; cdr3_aa: CASSLSMAGRTDTQYF
v_call: TRBV10-3; clone_size: NA; j_call: TRBJ2-7; d_call: NA; cdr3_nt: TGTGCCATCGGGGCTCCGGGCGAATTAGCATCCCTCGAGCAGTACTTC; cdr3_aa: CAIGAPGELASLEQYF